This T cell receptor (beta chain) was recovered during a study of PD-L1 blockade in urothelial cancer (TCRdb year 2017). In the study overall: All patients started therapy in the mid-2010s and received atezolizumab 1,200 mg intravenously every 3 weeks. About 90% of the roughly 29 patients were males with bladder-origin urothelial cancer, and about 60% of the roughly 30 reported a prior smoking history. Blood samples yielded a median of about 150,000 T cells and tens of thousands of unique TCRs, with median clonality 0.080. Pretreatment blood TCR-seq was available for fewer than 30 patients, at least one posttreatment blood collection was obtained for 24 patients, and tumor TCR-seq was available for 24 patients. An ECOG performance status of 0 or 1 was recorded for the patients, and 0 to 3 prior chemotherapy regimens had been received by the patients. An exploratory multi-omic analysis was conducted of the somatic, immune and clinical correlates of response to PD-L1 blockade with atezolizumab in urothelial cancer. Pretreatment tumor samples, along with matched peripheral blood serially collected before and after atezolizumab treatment, were subjected to TCR sequencing. Durable clinical benefit was defined as a progression-free survival longer than 6 months, and TCR features were additionally tested against progression-free survival and overall survival. Whole exome sequencing and RNA sequencing of pretreatment tumors were performed alongside TCR sequencing in the same patients. Blood samples were analyzed at 3 weeks after treatment start (second dose) and at 6 weeks after treatment start. Durable clinical benefit was achieved by nine patients and was not achieved by 20 patients. The investigation overall reported the following: Patients with durable benefit showed greater expansion of tumor-associated TCR clones in peripheral blood 3 weeks after starting treatment (n of about 20, p = 0.022). Because of the small sample size (n ≈ 31) and the many exploratory analyses performed, the results are intended to be regarded as hypothesis-generating. Improved progression-free and overall survival was found to be associated with pretreatment peripheral blood TCR clonality below the median.

V and J are truncated by 2 bases and 4 bases respectively, leaving an intervening sequence of 12 bases. The CDR3 runs 16 residues from the cysteine to the phenylalanine. Solely the CDR3 DNA is kept, with 48 bases framed from the first base. CDR1 is given as MNHEY and CDR2 as SVGAGI, both from the germline V gene. The time point label on this specimen signifies: pretreatment peripheral blood. A cohort of about 30 patients with locally advanced or metastatic urothelial carcinoma, treated at Memorial Sloan Kettering on a trial protocol, was included. Peripheral blood mononuclear cells were collected from each patient pretreatment and during treatment, giving between 1 and 8 total time points per patient. The Qiagen DNeasy Blood extraction kit was used to purify genomic DNA from total PBMCs and from tumor samples. PBMCs were collected pretreatment and during treatment, and were isolated and stored as previously described.

Comment on this clone: Its antigen specificity is not known. The record has no base qualities; no much larger clone is one base away.

To estimate absolute template abundance from read counts, synthetic TCR analog templates were spiked into each PCR. Using the immunoSEQ assay, TCRbeta CDR3 regions were amplified from genomic DNA with bias-controlled V and J gene primers. Sequencing of rearranged TCRbeta segments was performed at approximately 20X coverage. As for how the authors treated the data: Sequencing errors were corrected by clustering, and CDR3s were annotated against IMGT so that V, D and J genes could be assigned. Downstream analyses used only productive TCRbeta rearrangements and left out out-of-frame or stop-codon sequences. Clonality was computed as one minus Shannon entropy normalized by the log of the number of unique productive sequences. Fisher's exact test with Benjamini-Hochberg correction, using a cutoff of adjusted p below 0.01, was how clones that differed between time points or between blood and tumor were identified. TCRdb mirrors the immuneACCESS table, restricted to in-frame sequences. Some clones are absent from its copies; in checked studies, under half trace to an unresolved V gene, and the reason for the others is unknown. V and J calls plus clone size are reproduced from that table; the DNA served to infer D and trimming. The sample table records 70,000 to 100,000 clones; less than 90% of these occur just once. The top ten hold more than 2% of the sample.

Sequences were derived from PBMCs, sampled around atezolizumab (anti-PD-L1) treatment. This sequence uses TRBV6-5 and TRBJ2-6; 5 matching bases give a weak D call of TRBD1. The clonotype originates from a man in his sixties with urothelial cancer. The sequenced DNA: TGTGCCAGCAGTTACGCGCAGGGTACCGGGGCCAACGTCCTGACTTTC. Translated, it gives CASSYAQGTGANVLTF.